The rows below give T cell receptor beta chains drawn from one sample of a study of CD8 T cells in Susac syndrome. Via MiXCR, TCRdb re-called the immunoSEQ multiplex PCR reads, giving one row per CDR3 protein. The table records 150,000 to 200,000 distinct CDR3 sequences, around 94% of them present only once. The sample comprised CD4+ T cells from PBMCs. The receptors stem from a human donor in good health. Each CDR3 is given with its conserved first and last residue. Each record gives: V gene, J gene, CDR3 length, clone size, D gene, CDR3 protein, CDR3 DNA. The D gene is left open where the match is weak. The size of a clone is reported for some rows only, either as once, few or many, or as a class for expanded clones.

V: TRBV4-3; J: TRBJ2-7; length: 14; size: .; D: .; CDR3: CASSAHLQSYEQYF; DNA: TGCGCCAGCAGCGCCCACCTACAGAGCTACGAGCAGTACTTC
V: TRBV7-3; J: TRBJ2-1; length: 13; size: once; D: .; CDR3: CASSPRPGHEQFF; DNA: TGTGCCAGCAGCCCTAGACCGGGCCATGAGCAGTTCTTC
V: TRBV18; J: TRBJ2-5; length: 15; size: .; D: TRBD2; CDR3: CASSSSGGMMETQYF; DNA: TGTGCCAGCTCTTCTAGCGGGGGAATGATGGAGACCCAGTACTTC
V: TRBV20-1; J: TRBJ1-2; length: 11; size: .; D: .; CDR3: CSAKFGTGYTF; DNA: TGCAGTGCTAAATTTGGAACAGGCTACACCTTC
V: TRBV7-9; J: TRBJ2-7; length: 16; size: .; D: TRBD1; CDR3: CASSRGDRGIAYEQYF; DNA: TGTGCCAGCAGCAGAGGAGACAGGGGAATAGCCTACGAGCAGTACTTC
V: TRBV4-3; J: TRBJ2-6; length: 17; size: .; D: TRBD1; CDR3: CASSMGQGAAGANVLTF; DNA: TGCGCCAGCAGCATGGGACAGGGGGCTGCTGGGGCCAACGTCCTGACTTTC
V: TRBV9; J: TRBJ1-2; length: 12; size: once; D: .; CDR3: CASSVAHYGYTF; DNA: TGTGCCAGCAGCGTAGCTCACTATGGCTACACCTTC
V: TRBV29-1; J: TRBJ2-2; length: 13; size: .; D: .; CDR3: CSVGTGSTGELFF; DNA: TGCAGCGTTGGAACTGGGAGCACCGGGGAGCTGTTTTTT
V: TRBV20-1; J: TRBJ2-5; length: 12; size: few; D: .; CDR3: CSATDLVETQYF; DNA: TGCAGTGCTACCGACCTCGTGGAGACCCAGTACTTC
V: TRBV15; J: TRBJ1-6; length: 13; size: once; D: .; CDR3: CATSRDGNSPLHF; DNA: TGTGCCACCAGCAGAGACGGGAATTCACCCCTCCACTTT
V: TRBV14; J: TRBJ2-7; length: 15; size: .; D: TRBD2; CDR3: CASSQAGGRFYEQYF; DNA: TGTGCCAGCAGCCAAGCGGGGGGGCGCTTCTACGAGCAGTACTTC
V: TRBV29-1; J: TRBJ2-1; length: 14; size: .; D: .; CDR3: CSTPGPTWGNEQFF; DNA: TGCAGTACCCCGGGGCCGACGTGGGGCAATGAGCAGTTCTTC
V: TRBV30; J: TRBJ1-2; length: 12; size: .; D: .; CDR3: CAWSVGGTGYTF; DNA: TGTGCCTGGAGTGTGGGAGGGACTGGCTACACCTTC
V: TRBV28; J: TRBJ2-1; length: 17; size: .; D: TRBD2; CDR3: CASSSRTSGYSYNEQFF; DNA: TGTGCCAGCAGTTCCCGGACTAGCGGATACTCCTACAATGAGCAGTTCTTC
V: TRBV5-4; J: TRBJ2-1; length: 15; size: .; D: TRBD2; CDR3: CASSSLAGGLEEQFF; DNA: TGTGCCAGCAGCTCACTAGCGGGGGGGCTGGAGGAGCAGTTCTTC
V: TRBV29-1; J: TRBJ2-7; length: 15; size: .; D: .; CDR3: CSVERLADLSGEQYF; DNA: TGCAGCGTTGAAAGATTGGCAGACCTCTCGGGCGAGCAGTACTTC
V: TRBV5-1; J: TRBJ2-3; length: 14; size: .; D: .; CDR3: CASSLGRPTDTQYF; DNA: TGCGCCAGCAGCTTGGGTAGGCCCACAGATACGCAGTATTTT
V: TRBV6-1; J: TRBJ1-6; length: 16; size: .; D: TRBD1; CDR3: CASSPRLRQGPSPLHF; DNA: TGTGCCAGCAGCCCGCGCCTCCGACAGGGACCCTCACCCCTCCACTTT
V: TRBV9; J: TRBJ2-2; length: 15; size: .; D: .; CDR3: CASSVGTTGTGELFF; DNA: TGTGCCAGCAGCGTAGGGACCACTGGGACCGGGGAGCTGTTTTTT
V: TRBV29-1; J: TRBJ1-2; length: 14; size: .; D: .; CDR3: CSARGAGADYGYTF; DNA: TGCAGCGCCCGTGGGGCAGGGGCTGACTATGGCTACACCTTC
V: TRBV10-3; J: TRBJ2-2; length: 14; size: once; D: .; CDR3: CAISEDRDTGELFF; DNA: TGTGCCATCAGTGAGGATAGGGACACCGGGGAGCTGTTTTTT
V: TRBV5-1; J: TRBJ1-1; length: 14; size: .; D: .; CDR3: CASSTRDGNTEAFF; DNA: TGCGCCAGCAGCACCCGCGACGGGAACACTGAAGCTTTCTTT
V: TRBV9; J: TRBJ2-1; length: 15; size: .; D: .; CDR3: CASSVAGGLYNEQFF; DNA: TGTGCCAGCAGCGTAGCCGGGGGGCTCTACAATGAGCAGTTCTTC
V: TRBV6-5; J: TRBJ2-7; length: 14; size: .; D: TRBD2; CDR3: CASSRLAGGYEQYF; DNA: TGTGCCAGCAGTCGACTAGCGGGGGGCTACGAGCAGTACTTC
V: TRBV27; J: TRBJ2-5; length: 13; size: .; D: .; CDR3: CASSGGQAQTQYF; DNA: TGTGCCAGCAGCGGAGGGCAGGCGCAGACCCAGTACTTC
V: TRBV24-1; J: TRBJ2-1; length: 17; size: .; D: TRBD1; CDR3: CATSDNRQGQGYDEQFF; DNA: TGTGCCACCAGTGATAACCGACAGGGACAAGGGTACGATGAGCAGTTCTTC
V: TRBV4-1; J: TRBJ2-3; length: 16; size: .; D: .; CDR3: CASSQDVSISTDTQYF; DNA: TGCGCCAGCAGCCAAGACGTCTCCATTAGCACAGATACGCAGTATTTT
V: TRBV5-1; J: TRBJ2-3; length: 15; size: .; D: TRBD1; CDR3: CASSWGTGDADTQYF; DNA: TGCGCCAGCAGCTGGGGGACAGGGGACGCCGATACGCAGTATTTT
V: TRBV6-1; J: TRBJ2-7; length: 12; size: few; D: .; CDR3: CASSAVRVEQYF; DNA: TGTGCCAGCAGTGCGGTCAGGGTCGAGCAGTACTTC
V: TRBV15; J: TRBJ2-4; length: 19; size: .; D: TRBD2; CDR3: CATSRVNSGGDYAKNIQYF; DNA: TGTGCCACCAGCAGAGTTAATAGCGGGGGCGACTACGCCAAAAACATTCAGTACTTC
V: TRBV19; J: TRBJ2-3; length: 13; size: .; D: .; CDR3: CASSIGAPGTQYF; DNA: TGTGCCAGTAGTATTGGAGCGCCGGGAACGCAGTATTTT
V: TRBV29-1; J: TRBJ1-3; length: 13; size: .; D: .; CDR3: CSGETSSGNTIYF; DNA: TGCAGCGGCGAGACCAGCTCTGGAAACACCATATATTTT
V: TRBV29-1; J: TRBJ2-5; length: 12; size: once; D: TRBD1; CDR3: CSVVTGRETQYF; DNA: TGCAGCGTTGTGACAGGGAGAGAGACCCAGTACTTC
V: TRBV4-3; J: TRBJ2-7; length: 15; size: .; D: TRBD2; CDR3: CASSPLAGTPSEQYF; DNA: TGCGCCAGCAGCCCCCTAGCGGGGACCCCTAGCGAGCAGTACTTC
V: TRBV7-9; J: TRBJ2-7; length: 14; size: .; D: TRBD1; CDR3: CASSQSTGGEKQYF; DNA: TGTGCCAGCAGCCAGTCGACAGGGGGCGAAAAGCAGTACTTC